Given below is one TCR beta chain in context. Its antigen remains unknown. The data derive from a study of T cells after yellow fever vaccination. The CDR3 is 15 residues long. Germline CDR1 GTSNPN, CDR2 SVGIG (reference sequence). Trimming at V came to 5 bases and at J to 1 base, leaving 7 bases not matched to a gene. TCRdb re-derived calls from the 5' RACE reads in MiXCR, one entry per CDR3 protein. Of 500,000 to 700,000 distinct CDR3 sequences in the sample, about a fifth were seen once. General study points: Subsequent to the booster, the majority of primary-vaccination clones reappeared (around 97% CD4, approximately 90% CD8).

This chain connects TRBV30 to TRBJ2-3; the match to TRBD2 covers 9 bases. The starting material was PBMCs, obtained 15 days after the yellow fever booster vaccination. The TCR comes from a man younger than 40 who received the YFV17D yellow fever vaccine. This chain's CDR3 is CAWGIAGVGTDTQYF. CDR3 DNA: TGTGCCTGGGGTATAGCGGGAGTTGGCACAGATACGCAGTATTTT.